The source of this T cell receptor (beta chain) is a study of T cells in Graves' hyperthyroidism and ophthalmopathy. Whole-study results and caveats: Most clonotypes that expanded in the thyroid above 0.001 also showed up in blood.

What was amplified from RNA transcripts were TCR beta CDR3 regions. The HTBI set primed first-round TCR CDR3 RT-PCR. Via MiXCR, TCRdb re-called the multiplex PCR reads, giving one row per CDR3 protein. The table records about 620,000 distinct CDR3 sequences, roughly 15% of them present only once. This clonotype was seen many times. As yet, its antigen is unknown. From germline, CDR1 is DFQATT and CDR2 SNEGSKA (reference sequence). V was clipped by 5 bases and J by 3 bases; unmatched bases: 15. This CDR3 has 17 amino acids. The material sequenced was blood. The TCR originated in a woman in her twenties or thirties with Graves' hyperthyroidism. The rearrangement links TRBV20-1 to TRBJ2-4; 8 nucleotides match TRBD1. CDR3 in DNA: TGCAGTGCTCTTGGGACAGGCGAGTCTAACAGCAAAAACATTCAGTACTTC. Residues: CSALGTGESNSKNIQYF.